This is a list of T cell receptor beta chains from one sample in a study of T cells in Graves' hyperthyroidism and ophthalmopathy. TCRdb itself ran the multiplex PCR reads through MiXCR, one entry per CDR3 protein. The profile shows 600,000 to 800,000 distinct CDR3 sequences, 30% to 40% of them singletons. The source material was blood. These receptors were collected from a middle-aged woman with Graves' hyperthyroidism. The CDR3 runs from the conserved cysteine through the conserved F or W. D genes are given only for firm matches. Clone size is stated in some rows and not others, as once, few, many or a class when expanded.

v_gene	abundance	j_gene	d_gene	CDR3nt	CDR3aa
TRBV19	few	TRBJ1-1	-	TGTGCCAGTAGTATGCGGAACACTGAAGCTTTCTTT	CASSMRNTEAFF
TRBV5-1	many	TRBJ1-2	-	TGCGCCAGCAGCTTCGAGGGGAATTCTAACTATGGCTACACCTTC	CASSFEGNSNYGYTF
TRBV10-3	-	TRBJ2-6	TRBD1	TGTGCCCGGACAGGGAGGTCTGGGGCCAACGTCCTGACTTTC	CARTGRSGANVLTF
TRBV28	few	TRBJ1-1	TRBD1	TGTGCCAGCAGTTCCGTTGACAGGGGAGGTGAAGCTTTCTTT	CASSSVDRGGEAFF
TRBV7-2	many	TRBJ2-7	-	TGTGCCAGCAGCACGCATACAGGGTACGAGCAGTACTTC	CASSTHTGYEQYF
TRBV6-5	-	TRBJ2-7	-	TGTGCCAGCAGTTACAAAGGGGATTACGAGCAGTACTTC	CASSYKGDYEQYF
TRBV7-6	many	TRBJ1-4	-	TGTGCCAGCAGCACACACACACCGGGCAATAATGAAAAACTGTTTTTT	CASSTHTPGNNEKLFF
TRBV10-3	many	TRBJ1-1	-	TGTGCCATCAGTGACAGGGGACGGGACACTGAAGCTTTCTTT	CAISDRGRDTEAFF
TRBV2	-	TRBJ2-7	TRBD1	TGTGCCAGCAAACCGGGACAGGGGGCAGGCGAGCAGTACTTC	CASKPGQGAGEQYF
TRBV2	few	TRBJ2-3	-	TGTGCCAGCAGTCGTTCCGGAGATACGCAGTATTTT	CASSRSGDTQYF
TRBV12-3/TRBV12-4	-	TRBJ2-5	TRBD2	TGTGCCAGCAGGACTAGCGGGGTGGAGACCCAGTACTTC	CASRTSGVETQYF
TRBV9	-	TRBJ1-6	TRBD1	TGTGCCAGCAGCGCCCAGGGGGGGAATTCACCCCTCCACTTT	CASSAQGGNSPLHF
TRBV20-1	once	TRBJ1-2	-	TGCAGTGCTAGCGAGGGATGGGACTACACCTTC	CSASEGWDYTF
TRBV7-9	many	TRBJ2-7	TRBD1	TGTGCCAGCAGCGAGGACAGGGCCCTTTACGAGCAGTACTTC	CASSEDRALYEQYF
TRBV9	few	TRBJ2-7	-	TGTGCCAGCAGCCCCAATCTGGTAGCGCTGAGCTCCTACGAGCAGTACTTC	CASSPNLVALSSYEQYF
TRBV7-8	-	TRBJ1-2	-	TGTGCCAGCAGCTTAACAGTCGTCTATGGCTACACCTTC	CASSLTVVYGYTF
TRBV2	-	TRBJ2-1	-	TGTGCCAGCAGTCTGGACATGAACAATGAGCAGTTCTTC	CASSLDMNNEQFF
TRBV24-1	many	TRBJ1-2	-	TGTGCCACCAGTGATGGACTGCAACAGGGCTTATATGGCTACACCTTC	CATSDGLQQGLYGYTF
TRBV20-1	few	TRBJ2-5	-	TGCAGTGCTAGAGTAATCGGTTTCGAGGTGCTCCAAGAGACCCAGTACTTC	CSARVIGFEVLQETQYF
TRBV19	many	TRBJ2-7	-	TGTGCCAGTGTGGGCAGACACTACGAGCAGTACTTC	CASVGRHYEQYF
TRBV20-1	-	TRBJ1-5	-	TGCAGTGCTAGAGGAGGGGAAAATCAGCCCCAGCATTTT	CSARGGENQPQHF
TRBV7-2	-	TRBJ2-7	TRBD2	TGTGCCAGCAGCTTGGCCGGGAGGGGAATGTACGAGCAGTACTTC	CASSLAGRGMYEQYF
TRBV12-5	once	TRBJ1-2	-	TGTGCTAGTGGTTTGTTCCGGACCCTCCTCCACCATGGCTACACCTTC	CASGLFRTLLHHGYTF
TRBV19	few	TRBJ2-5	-	TGTGCCAGTAGTCCTTCTCGACAGGCCCAAGAGACCCAGTACTTC	CASSPSRQAQETQYF
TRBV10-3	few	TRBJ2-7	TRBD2	TGTGCCAGCAGTCACGAACTAGCGGGATGGCCGCACGAGCAGTACTTC	CASSHELAGWPHEQYF
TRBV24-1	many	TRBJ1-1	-	TGTGCCACCAGTGAGGCTTTCTTT	CATSEAFF
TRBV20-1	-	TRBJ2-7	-	TGCAGTGCTACACCGGGATCCTACGAGCAGTACTTC	CSATPGSYEQYF